The clone carrying this T cell receptor (beta chain) was seen only a few times. Its antigen remains unknown. These data come from a study of cytomegalovirus exposure and HLA in healthy donors. Looking at the study overall: There were 90 million to 130 million unique TCR beta sequences, drawn from about 200 million T cells, in an earlier analysis. Whole-study results and caveats: A missense DCLRE1C variant was associated with V- and J-gene trimming of TCR beta chains in a later analysis, and an independent cohort replicated the association.

PCR was performed using 60 Vbeta and 13 Jbeta primers. TCRdb keeps only in-frame clones here, not all; method: immunoSEQ multiplex PCR. Of tens of thousands of clones in the sample, roughly 72% were seen once. Trimming at V came to 5 bases and at J to 1 base, leaving 8 bases not matched to a gene. This CDR3 region has 15 residues. The germline CDR1 and CDR2 sequences are SGHAT and FQNNGV. The sequenced material came from PBMCs. The receptor's source is a man between 50 and 59 years old in good health and CMV-seronegative. J is TRBJ2-7 and V is TRBV11-2; 7 nucleotides agree with TRBD1. CDR3 in amino acids: CASSNGQAVSYEQYF. CDR3 DNA: TGTGCCAGCAGCAACGGACAGGCAGTTTCCTACGAGCAGTACTTC.